The clone carrying this T cell receptor (beta chain) was observed at least ten times. Per germline, CDR1 SGHNT and CDR2 YENEEA. V lost 5 bases, J lost 5 bases, and 15 bases lay in between. The CDR3 length is 15 residues. Authors of the study amplified TCR beta CDR3 regions from RNA transcripts. HTBI primers were used for first-round RT-PCR of the TCR CDR3. TCRdb called the multiplex PCR reads again in MiXCR, with one record for every CDR3 protein. The table shows fewer than 650,000 distinct CDR3 sequences, with 14% occurring only once. The data are from a study of T cells in Graves' hyperthyroidism and ophthalmopathy.

The sample consisted of blood. The chain joins TRBV11-3 to TRBJ2-2; D gene unclear. The sequence derives from a woman aged 18-29 years with Graves' ophthalmopathy. The CDR3 coding sequence is TGTGCCAGCAGCCCCCAATTAGGCGGTACCGGGGAGCTGTTTTTT. It specifies CASSPQLGGTGELFF.